This T cell receptor (beta chain) came from a study of T cell changes during pregnancy in multiple sclerosis. The junction had 8 bases not matched to a gene; V was cut back by 3 bases and J by 0 bases. This CDR3 region has 18 residues. The germline V gene encodes CDR1 SGHDT and CDR2 YYEEEE. Some clones are missing from TCRdb's copy, which holds only in-frame ones; the method was immunoSEQ multiplex PCR. The sample holds 50,000 to 65,000 clones, around 93% seen once. The chain joins TRBV5-6 to TRBJ1-4, with TRBD1 matching over 10 bases. The TCR originated in a female donor with multiple sclerosis, enrolled in a pregnancy study. Sequencing used peripheral blood, obtained in the first trimester of pregnancy. DNA of the CDR3: TGTGCCAGCAGCTCCCGGGACAGGGGCCCTGCAACTAATGAAAAACTGTTTTTT. Protein: CASSSRDRGPATNEKLFF.